The clone carrying this TCR beta chain was found once. The CDR3 is made up of 17 amino acids. From germline, CDR1 is KGHSH and CDR2 LQKENI. V lost 3 bases and J lost 4; bases outside the gene matches: 15. The sample comes from a study of OX40 agonist ivuxolimab in advanced cancers. Turning to the study itself: Patients receiving dose escalation had hepatocellular carcinoma, melanoma, renal cell or head and neck cancer.

The method was immunoSEQ multiplex PCR; TCRdb's version includes in-frame clones alone and lacks a portion of them. This table has over 90,000 clones, about 86% appearing once. This chain uses TRBV18 with TRBJ2-7, with 7 bases lining up with TRBD1. The clonotype originates from an adult with an advanced solid tumor such as melanoma, head and neck, liver or kidney cancer. This sample comprised CD4+ or CD8+ T cells sorted from blood, obtained in a trial of the OX40 agonist ivuxolimab. The CDR3 protein is CASSPLNAGTAVYEQYF. As DNA, the CDR3 is TGTGCCAGCTCACCCCTCAATGCAGGGACAGCCGTATACGAGCAGTACTTC. Supplemented by reference TRBV18 and TRBJ2-7, the full variable domain reads NAGVMQNPRHLVRRRGQEARLRCSPMKGHSHVYWYRQLPEEGLKFMVYLQKENIIDESGMPKERFSAEFPKEGPSILRIQQVVRGDSAAYFCASSPLNAGTAVYEQYFGPGTRLTVT.